Listed below are T cell receptor beta chains from one sample, sequenced in a study of blood T cell repertoires in COVID-19. Clones were sequenced by immunoSEQ multiplex PCR, and TCRdb holds only the in-frame ones, with some missing. The sample has 270,000 or so clones, approximately 91% seen once; the top ten hold 2% to 2.5%. What was sequenced was PBMCs or T cells enriched from blood (not recorded which). These receptors were taken from a woman aged 40 to 50 with acute COVID-19. Each CDR3 is given with its conserved first and last residue. The order of the fields is V gene, D gene, clone size, J gene, CDR3 DNA, CDR3 protein. A D gene is named only where the DNA matches it firmly. The size of a clone is reported for some rows only, either as once, few or many, or as a class for expanded clones.

TRBV6-2/TRBV6-3	TRBD2	once	TRBJ2-3	TGTGCCAGCAGTTACACCCGACTAGCGGGAGCCCCAGATACGCAGTATTTT	CASSYTRLAGAPDTQYF
TRBV28	NA	NA	TRBJ1-1	TGTGCCAGCAGTTTATTCCGGACATTGAACACTGAAGCTTTCTTT	CASSLFRTLNTEAFF
TRBV15	TRBD1	NA	TRBJ2-2	TGTGCCACCAGCAGAGAACAGGGGGCCGGGGAGCTGTTTTTT	CATSREQGAGELFF
TRBV5-8	TRBD1	NA	TRBJ1-5	TGTGCCAGCAGCTTTGGGACAGGGCGCAATCAGCCCCAGCATTTT	CASSFGTGRNQPQHF
TRBV7-2	NA	NA	TRBJ2-1	TGTGCCAGCAGCTCACTATACAATGAGCAGTTCTTC	CASSSLYNEQFF
TRBV10-3	TRBD1	NA	TRBJ1-2	TGTGCCATCAGTGATGGGACAGGGGGTAACTATGGCTACACCTTC	CAISDGTGGNYGYTF
TRBV11-2	TRBD2	NA	TRBJ2-3	TGTGCCAGCAGCGCCCGACTAGCGACCAGCACAGATACGCAGTATTTT	CASSARLATSTDTQYF
TRBV29-1	NA	NA	TRBJ1-1	TGCAGCGCTGTCCAAGCGAAGGCTGAAGCTTTCTTT	CSAVQAKAEAFF
TRBV6-5	TRBD1	NA	TRBJ2-7	TGTGCCAGCAGTCGTTCCCGGACAGGAACCTACGAGCAGTACTTC	CASSRSRTGTYEQYF
TRBV7-3	NA	NA	TRBJ1-3	TGTGCCAGACCCCTCAGGGATTCTGGAAACACCATATATTTT	CARPLRDSGNTIYF
TRBV5-4	NA	NA	TRBJ2-7	TGTGCCAGCAGCTCCACTAGGAGCTCCTACGAGCAGTACTTC	CASSSTRSSYEQYF
TRBV5-1	TRBD2	NA	TRBJ2-1	TGCGCCAGCAGCCGGACTAGCGGGAAACCATTACATGAGCAGTTCTTC	CASSRTSGKPLHEQFF
TRBV2	TRBD1	NA	TRBJ2-7	TGTGCCAGCAGGTGGGACAGCTCCTACGAGCAGTACTTC	CASRWDSSYEQYF
TRBV18	TRBD1	NA	TRBJ2-1	TGTGCCAGCTCACCTATGGACAGGGGGACTAATGAGCAGTTCTTC	CASSPMDRGTNEQFF
TRBV30	NA	NA	TRBJ1-1	TGTGCCTGGAGTGTAGAGTTGGAACAGCCGAACACTGAAGCTTTCTTT	CAWSVELEQPNTEAFF
TRBV29-1	TRBD1	NA	TRBJ2-2	TGCAGCGTTGCTCGGGACAGGTTAGGGCTAGTAGGCACCGGGGAGCTGTTTTTT	CSVARDRLGLVGTGELFF
TRBV6-5	TRBD2	NA	TRBJ2-2	TGTGCCAGCAGTTACGGTTTAGGACTAGCCCCCGGGGAGCTGTTTTTT	CASSYGLGLAPGELFF
TRBV7-2	NA	NA	TRBJ2-7	TGTGCCAGCAGCTCCGAAGGGGGGGCTTCCTACGAGCAGTACTTC	CASSSEGGASYEQYF
TRBV5-1	TRBD2	NA	TRBJ2-7	TGCGCCAGCAGCTTCCTGTTAGGGGGAGCGGGGGCCTCCTACGAGCAGTACTTC	CASSFLLGGAGASYEQYF
TRBV28	NA	NA	TRBJ1-1	TGTGCCAGCAGTCCCCCCCCCGGGAGCCTAAGGAATGCTTTCTTT	CASSPPPGSLRNAFF
TRBV30	NA	NA	TRBJ1-3	TGTGCCTGGAGTCCGGGGGGCTTCGGAAACACCATATATTTT	CAWSPGGFGNTIYF
TRBV7-9	NA	few	TRBJ2-5	TGTGCCAGCAGCTTTAAGACAGAGCAAGAGACCCAGTACTTC	CASSFKTEQETQYF
TRBV21-1	NA	NA	TRBJ1-1	TGTGCCAGCAGCAAATGGGAGGCACGAGACGGCGGGGGGAAAACTGAAGCTTTCTTT	CASSKWEARDGGGKTEAFF
TRBV5-4	NA	once	TRBJ2-2	TGTGCCAGCAGCTTGAACTCAAGCCCCGGGGAGCTGTTTTTT	CASSLNSSPGELFF
TRBV3-1/TRBV3-2	NA	NA	TRBJ1-1	TGTGCCAGCAGCCAAGAACAGGGGAACACTGAAGCTTTCTTT	CASSQEQGNTEAFF
TRBV19	TRBD1	NA	TRBJ1-4	TGTGCCAGTAGCCGGACAGGGGAATATGAAAAACTGTTTTTT	CASSRTGEYEKLFF
TRBV29-1	TRBD1	NA	TRBJ2-5	TGCAGCGTCACCCGGACAGGAGAGACCCAGTACTTC	CSVTRTGETQYF
TRBV3-1/TRBV3-2	NA	NA	TRBJ1-4	TGTGCCAGCAGCCAAGGAGTAGGAGGGTTTAATGAAAAACTGTTTTTT	CASSQGVGGFNEKLFF
TRBV7-9	NA	NA	TRBJ1-2	TGTGCCAGCAGCTTAGAAAACCACAGGAACGGCTACACCTTC	CASSLENHRNGYTF